The rows below give T cell receptor beta chains drawn from one sample of a study of blood T cell repertoires in COVID-19. Profiled with immunoSEQ multiplex PCR; TCRdb holds only in-frame clones, not every one. The data show some 240,000 clones, roughly 84% seen once. The sequenced sample consisted of PBMCs or T cells enriched from blood (not recorded which). Source of these receptors: a woman in her fifties or sixties who had been exposed to COVID-19. Both conserved end residues are part of each CDR3. A D gene is named only where the DNA matches it firmly. Only part of the rows carry a size: once, few, many, or a class if the clone is expanded.

>TRBV12-5|TRBD2|TRBJ2-2|.
TGTGCTAGTGGTTCCTACCCCGGTCAGGGACTAGCGGGAACCGGGGAGCTGTTTTTT
CASGSYPGQGLAGTGELFF
>TRBV21-1|.|TRBJ1-1|.
TGTGCCAGCAGCAAACCTGGGTGGAGACCGATGAACACTGAAGCTTTCTTT
CASSKPGWRPMNTEAFF
>TRBV5-4|.|TRBJ2-2|.
TGTGCCAGCACCTCTGGGGGGGCTGGGAACACCGGGGAGCTGTTTTTT
CASTSGGAGNTGELFF
>TRBV28|.|TRBJ1-1|.
TGTGCCAGCAGTTTTGGGGGGGTGAACACTGAAGCTTTCTTT
CASSFGGVNTEAFF
>TRBV7-3|.|TRBJ1-1|.
TGTGCCAGCAGACGGGATTTTGGCACTGAAGCTTTCTTT
CASRRDFGTEAFF
>TRBV29-1|.|TRBJ1-1|.
TGCAGCGTTGAGTGGGGCGAAGCTTTCTTT
CSVEWGEAFF
>TRBV5-5|TRBD1|TRBJ1-6|once
TGTGCCAGCAGCTTGGGGGGCGACAGGGTAAATTCACCCCTCCACTTT
CASSLGGDRVNSPLHF
>TRBV18|.|TRBJ2-3|.
TGTGCCAGCTCACATGGGGCGAGCGCAGATACGCAGTATTTT
CASSHGASADTQYF
>TRBV5-4|TRBD1|TRBJ2-5|.
TGTGCCAGCAGCTCAAATAGGGACAGCCGAAAAGAGACCCAGTACTTC
CASSSNRDSRKETQYF
>TRBV7-9|TRBD2|TRBJ2-7|few
TGTGCCAGCAGCCTCAGCGGGGGGGTGTACGAGCAGTACTTC
CASSLSGGVYEQYF
>TRBV19|TRBD1|TRBJ1-5|.
TGTGCCAGTACCGGGACAGGGGGCGTTTTGACCGATCAGCCCCAGCATTTT
CASTGTGGVLTDQPQHF
>TRBV29-1|.|TRBJ2-1|.
TGCAGCGTTGTTCTGGCGGACACCTCCTACAATGAGCAGTTCTTC
CSVVLADTSYNEQFF
>TRBV7-9|TRBD1|TRBJ1-6|.
TGTGCCAGCAGCTTAGCGGGACAGGGGCTTTCACCCCTCCACTTT
CASSLAGQGLSPLHF
>TRBV7-9|.|TRBJ1-5|.
TGTGCCAGCAGCTTAGGGCAGGCGTCCCAGCATTTT
CASSLGQASQHF
>TRBV7-2|TRBD1|TRBJ2-5|.
TGTGCCAGCAGCAGTACAGGGGGCGGGGGCAGAGAGACCCAGTACTTC
CASSSTGGGGRETQYF
>TRBV3-1/TRBV3-2|.|TRBJ1-1|.
TGTGCCAGCAGCCACCGAGGCAGTAGTGAAGCTTTCTTT
CASSHRGSSEAFF
>TRBV12-3/TRBV12-4|.|TRBJ1-1|.
TGTGCCAGCAGATTCTCCAGGGGTACTGAAGCTTTCTTT
CASRFSRGTEAFF
>TRBV7-2|TRBD2|TRBJ2-1|.
TGTGCCAGCAGCCTCCCAGGGACTAGCGGGGGGTATGAGCAGTTCTTC
CASSLPGTSGGYEQFF
>TRBV12-5|.|TRBJ1-1|once
TGTGCTAGTGGCACAGGCGTGGTCTTTTCGAGGAACACTGAAGCTTTCTTT
CASGTGVVFSRNTEAFF
>TRBV10-3|.|TRBJ2-5|few
TGTGCCATCAGTGAGTCTGCGCTAGACCATAGGGAGACCCAGTACTTC
CAISESALDHRETQYF
>TRBV29-1|TRBD1|TRBJ2-7|.
TGCAGCGTTATTCCGGGACAGGACGAGCAGTACTTC
CSVIPGQDEQYF
>TRBV5-6|TRBD1|TRBJ1-2|.
TGTGCCAGCAGCGCGGGACAGGGAGACTATGGCTACACCTTC
CASSAGQGDYGYTF
>TRBV5-6|.|TRBJ2-3|few
TGTGCCAGCAGCGTCAGTACAGGGTACGGAGATACGCAGTATTTT
CASSVSTGYGDTQYF
>TRBV2|TRBD1|TRBJ1-5|.
TGTGCCAGCAGTTCCGGGACAGGGAGAATGCATTTT
CASSSGTGRMHF
>TRBV14|TRBD1|TRBJ2-7|.
TGTGCCAGCAGCCAAGGGGACAGCCCTTCTCTACGTGGGCAGTACTTC
CASSQGDSPSLRGQYF
>TRBV28|TRBD1|TRBJ2-1|.
TGTGCCAGCAGTGCCCCCTCGACAGGGGGCAGGAATGAGCAGTTCTTC
CASSAPSTGGRNEQFF
>TRBV4-3|TRBD2|TRBJ2-5|.
TGCGCCAGCAGCCTGAAGCGGGGGGGCCTTCAAGAGACCCAGTACTTC
CASSLKRGGLQETQYF
>TRBV12-3/TRBV12-4|.|TRBJ1-1|.
TGTGCCAGCAGCCTGACACTGAACACTGAAGCTTTCTTT
CASSLTLNTEAFF
>TRBV18|.|TRBJ1-5|.
TGTGCCAGCTCACCGCGGCAAGACCAGCCCCAGCATTTT
CASSPRQDQPQHF
>TRBV30|TRBD1|TRBJ1-2|.
TGTGCCTGGAGTGTACAGGGGCTAAACTATGGCTACACCTTC
CAWSVQGLNYGYTF
>TRBV9|.|TRBJ1-1|few
TGTGCCAGCAGCGTAGGGTTTCGGGGGGACACTGAAGCTTTCTTT
CASSVGFRGDTEAFF
>TRBV5-1|TRBD2|TRBJ2-7|.
TGCGCCAGCATGGTTAGCGGGAGCTCCTACGAGCAGTACTTC
CASMVSGSSYEQYF
>TRBV24-1|TRBD1|TRBJ1-2|.
TGTGCCACCAGTGATTTAGACAGGGGAGAAGGCTACACCTTC
CATSDLDRGEGYTF
>TRBV3-1/TRBV3-2|.|TRBJ2-5|.
TGTGCCAGCAGCCAAGAAGCCGGGGAATTGGGGGAGACCCAGTACTTC
CASSQEAGELGETQYF
>TRBV6-2/TRBV6-3|.|TRBJ1-5|.
TGTGCCAGCAGCCGGGACATTGGCAATCAGCCCCAGCATTTT
CASSRDIGNQPQHF
>TRBV15|.|TRBJ1-5|few
TGTGCCACCAGCAGAGATAGCGGGGGATTCGGCAATCAGCCCCAGCATTTT
CATSRDSGGFGNQPQHF
>TRBV7-9|.|TRBJ2-7|.
TGTGCCAGCAGCTTAGTTACGGGAGCAGGGGGCGAGCAGTACTTC
CASSLVTGAGGEQYF
>TRBV5-5|TRBD1|TRBJ2-2|.
TGTGCCAGCAGCCTGACAGGACAGGACACCGGGGAGCTGTTTTTT
CASSLTGQDTGELFF
>TRBV5-6|TRBD1|TRBJ1-1|.
TGTGCCAGCAGCCCCGGACAGGGGAACACTGAAGCTTTCTTT
CASSPGQGNTEAFF
>TRBV10-1|.|TRBJ2-2|.
TGCGCCAGCAGCCGGGGCACCGGGGAGCTGTTTTTT
CASSRGTGELFF
>TRBV27|TRBD1|TRBJ1-6|.
TGTGCCAGCAGTTCCAAGACAGGGCAAAATTCACCCCTCCACTTT
CASSSKTGQNSPLHF
>TRBV5-4|TRBD1|TRBJ2-5|.
TGTGCCAGCGGCCCGGGACAGCAAGAGACCCAGTACTTC
CASGPGQQETQYF
>TRBV27|.|TRBJ1-1|.
TGTGCCAGCAGAACGGACAGAAGCGCGAACACTGAAGCTTTCTTT
CASRTDRSANTEAFF
>TRBV27|TRBD1|TRBJ1-1|.
TGTGCCAGCAGTTCGACAGGGAAGAACACTGAAGCTTTCTTT
CASSSTGKNTEAFF
>TRBV6-4|TRBD2|TRBJ2-1|.
TGTGCCAGCAGTCCGGACGGGGGGTTTATTAATGAGCAGTTCTTC
CASSPDGGFINEQFF